The 30 T cell receptor beta chains below all came from one sample that was sequenced in a study of cytomegalovirus exposure and HLA in healthy donors. PCR involved 60 Vbeta and 13 Jbeta primers. Data came from immunoSEQ multiplex PCR; TCRdb stores just in-frame clones and leaves some out. Of around 190,000 clones listed, around 88% are singletons. The sequencing input was PBMCs. These receptors were collected from a woman younger than 45 in good health and CMV-seronegative.

V is TRBV7-8 and J is TRBJ2-1, with 11 bases fitting TRBD2. Germline-derived CDR1 and CDR2 are SGHVS and FQNEAQ. CDR3 length: 15 amino acids. The V and J ends lost 2 bases and 5 bases, in that order; junction bases with no gene match: 2. In DNA, the CDR3 is TGTGCCAGCAGCTTACTGGGACTAGCGGACAATGAGCAGTTCTTC. It specifies CASSLLGLADNEQFF.

This clone was detected only a few times. The chain couples TRBV7-9 to TRBJ1-1; D is unresolved. The V end lost 1 base, the J end lost 11 bases, and 5 bases lay between the germline ends. CDR1 SEHNR and CDR2 FQNEAQ come from the germline V gene (reference sequence). The CDR3 totals 10 residues. In DNA form, the CDR3 reads TGTGCCAGCAGCTTAGGAGGGGCTTTCTTT. It specifies CASSLGGAFF.

J is TRBJ1-1 and V is TRBV7-2; TRBD1 matches 7 bases. The V and J ends lost 0 bases and 6 bases, in that order; junction bases with no gene match: 7. The CDR3 totals 15 residues. Germline V CDR1 and CDR2: SGHTA, FQGNSA. The CDR3 DNA sequence: TGTGCCAGCAGCTTAGCAGGGGGCAAGAGGTCTGAAGCTTTCTTT. It specifies CASSLAGGKRSEAFF.

The table lists this clone with a few counts. The chain recombines TRBV5-1 with TRBJ2-7, with 7 bases that match TRBD1. The CDR3 sequence is 14 residues long. Germline assignment: CDR1 SGHRS and CDR2 YFSETQ. The trim removed 4 bases at V and 3 bases at J, leaving 7 bases unmatched. As DNA, the CDR3 is TGCGCCAGCAGCATCGCGACAGGGAGCTACGAGCAGTACTTC. It yields the protein CASSIATGSYEQYF. The full variable domain, completed using reference TRBV5-1 and TRBJ2-7, is KAGVTQTPRYLIKTRGQQVTLSCSPISGHRSVSWYQQTPGQGLQFLFEYFSETQRNKGNFPGRFSGRQFSNSRSEMNVSTLELGDSALYLCASSIATGSYEQYFGPGTRLTVT.

The chain combines TRBV9 with TRBJ2-1; weak D call: TRBD1 (6 bases). The CDR3 has 15 residues. V lost 4 bases, J lost 2 bases, and 13 bases lay in between. The germline CDR1 and CDR2 sequences are SGDLS and YYNGEE. CDR3 sequence: CASSQGTGPYNEQFF. The CDR3 DNA follows: TGTGCCAGCAGCCAGGGGACGGGACCCTACAATGAGCAGTTCTTC.

The chain links TRBV9 to TRBJ2-1; possibly TRBD2 for D (6 bases). The CDR3 has 16 amino acids. Germline values: CDR1 SGDLS, CDR2 YYNGEE. V lost 0 bases and J lost 0, with 10 bases in between. CDR3 sequence (DNA): TGTGCCAGCAGCGTAGTCGGGGGAAGCTCCTACAATGAGCAGTTCTTC. It encodes CASSVVGGSSYNEQFF.

A few counts support this clone. The chain has TRBV7-8 and TRBJ2-1; 8 bases line up with TRBD2. The J segment lost 6 bases and the V segment lost 1 base, leaving 5 bases of the junction unmatched. Germline V gene data show CDR1 as SGHVS and CDR2 as FQNEAQ. This CDR3 region has 15 residues. The CDR3 protein is CASSLELAGSNEQFF. As DNA, the CDR3 is TGTGCCAGCAGCTTAGAGCTAGCGGGTAGCAATGAGCAGTTCTTC.

The gene calls are TRBV29-1 and TRBJ2-5; TRBD2 might be the D (6 bases). CDR3 length: 14 residues. Germline-derived CDR1 and CDR2 are SQVTM and ANQGSEA. Trimming took 7 bases from V and 2 from J, leaving 17 bases between them. CDR3 loop: CSAPIGGLQETQYF. The CDR3 DNA sequence: TGCAGCGCCCCCATTGGGGGGTTACAAGAGACCCAGTACTTC.

The chain couples TRBV11-2 to TRBJ2-1, with D tentatively TRBD2 (6 bases). The CDR3 is 15 amino acids. The germline V and J ends were trimmed by 1 base and 5 bases, with 12 bases remaining between them. The germline V gene has CDR1 SGHAT and CDR2 FQNNGV. The CDR3 loop is CASSLALAGHNEQFF. DNA for the CDR3: TGTGCCAGCAGCTTAGCTCTTGCGGGGCACAATGAGCAGTTCTTC.

The V call is TRBV5-6, the J call TRBJ2-1; 7 positions match TRBD2. V lost 6 bases to trimming and J lost 10 bases; unmatched junction nucleotides: 19. Germline values: CDR1 SGHDT, CDR2 YYEEEE. The CDR3 has 16 amino acids. CDR3 region: CASTRRLAAHPREQFF. CDR3 in DNA: TGTGCCAGCACCCGACGTCTAGCGGCACACCCGAGGGAGCAGTTCTTC.

The rearrangement joins TRBV9 to TRBJ2-2; 14 positions agree with TRBD2. The ends lost 0 bases at V and 1 base at J; junction bases unmatched: 2. Germline V gene data show CDR1 as SGDLS and CDR2 as YYNGEE. The CDR3 spans 18 residues. In DNA, the CDR3 is TGTGCCAGCAGCGTAGCCGGACTAGCGGGGGGGAACACCGGGGAGCTGTTTTTT. Its protein is CASSVAGLAGGNTGELFF.

This rearrangement joins TRBV6-1 to TRBJ2-7; D is uncertain. Germline V lookup: CDR1 MNHNS, CDR2 SASEGT. This CDR3 contains 13 residues. V was cut by 3 bases and J by 2 bases, with 8 bases left in between. The CDR3 nucleotides read TGTGCCAGCAGTGAGAGGCTTGCCTACGAGCAGTACTTC. It yields the protein CASSERLAYEQYF.

The rearrangement links TRBV9 to TRBJ1-1; no clear D gene. Germline V lookup: CDR1 SGDLS, CDR2 YYNGEE. The CDR3 loop spans 15 amino acids. V shed 0 bases and J shed 0 bases, with 9 bases lying between them. The CDR3 DNA is TGTGCCAGCAGCGTAGGGGAGATCGTGAACACTGAAGCTTTCTTT. Its translation is CASSVGEIVNTEAFF.

J is TRBJ1-3 and V is TRBV5-4, with no clear D. The CDR3 sequence is 14 residues long. Looked up from germline, CDR1 is SGHNT and CDR2 is YYREEE (reference sequence). V was pared by 0 bases and J by 6 bases, with 10 bases between. The CDR3 nucleotides read TGTGCCAGCAGCTTGGACAGATCGAAAAACACCATATATTTT. This sequence encodes CASSLDRSKNTIYF.

Written as DNA, the CDR3 is TGTGCCAGCAGTTTAAGAGGGAGTGGGAGGACAGATACGCAGTATTTT. Residues: CASSLRGSGRTDTQYF. The chain uses TRBV28 and TRBJ2-3; a possible D gene is TRBD2 (6 bases). The length of the CDR3 is 16 residues. In germline, CDR1 is MDHEN, CDR2 SYDVKM. With 2 bases removed from V and 3 bases from J, the gap between germline ends came to 15 bases.

The chain has TRBV28 and TRBJ1-1; no clear D gene. The CDR3 extends over 16 amino acids. V shed 2 bases and J shed 2 bases, with 15 bases lying between them. Germline V gene sequence: CDR1 MDHEN, CDR2 SYDVKM. CDR3 sequence: CASSLPGSGPNTEAFF. The CDR3 DNA is TGTGCCAGCAGTTTACCGGGATCTGGACCAAACACTGAAGCTTTCTTT.

In the case of this clone: Within the sample, other DNA sequences also encode this same CDR3. The chain employs TRBV5-6 and TRBJ1-3; TRBD1 might be the D (6 bases). V dropped 0 bases and J dropped 8 bases, with 12 bases sitting between them. This CDR3 is built from 14 residues. Per the germline V gene, CDR1 is SGHDT and CDR2 is YYEEEE. The CDR3 nucleotides read TGTGCCAGCAGCTTGGCCAGGGGTAGCCACACCATATATTTT. This encodes CASSLARGSHTIYF.

This clone occurred once. The chain recombines TRBV27 with TRBJ2-7; possibly TRBD1 for D (6 bases). Germline V gene sequence: CDR1 MNHEY, CDR2 SMNVEV (reference sequence). V gave up 5 bases and J gave up 7 bases, with 15 bases separating them. The CDR3 loop spans 13 amino acids. The CDR3 DNA is TGTGCCAGCAGTGGGAACAGGGAAAAGGAGCAGTACTTC. Encoded protein: CASSGNREKEQYF.

J is TRBJ2-3 and V is TRBV11-1, with TRBD2 matching over 9 bases. Germline V gene sequence: CDR1 SGHAT, CDR2 FQDESV (reference sequence). This CDR3 is 16 amino acids long. Trimming cost V 5 bases and J 4 bases; bases outside gene matches: 10. CDR3 protein: CASSTLRGGGADTQYF. The CDR3 nucleotides read TGTGCCAGCAGCACCCTGCGGGGGGGCGGGGCAGATACGCAGTATTTT.

The CDR3 sequence is CAWRTSGGAYDNEQFF. The DNA for the CDR3 is TGTGCCTGGAGGACTAGCGGGGGGGCATACGACAATGAGCAGTTCTTC. The J gene is TRBJ2-1, the V gene TRBV30; 14 positions agree with TRBD2. CDR1 GTSNPN and CDR2 SVGIG come from the germline V gene (reference sequence). The CDR3 has 16 residues. V lost 3 bases and J lost 5; bases outside the gene matches: 6.

V usage is TRBV28 and J usage is TRBJ2-7; tentative D call: TRBD2 (7 bases). V shed 3 bases and J shed 0 bases, with 12 bases lying between them. The CDR3 runs 15 residues. In germline, CDR1 is MDHEN, CDR2 SYDVKM. The CDR3 DNA is TGTGCCAGCAGTTTTAGGGGGGGAAGCTCCTACGAGCAGTACTTC. Encoded protein: CASSFRGGSSYEQYF.

The chain joins TRBV7-3 to TRBJ2-3, with 11 positions matching TRBD2. CDR1 and CDR2 (germline): SGHTA, FQGTGA. Trimming removed 5 bases from V and 6 bases from J; junction bases left unmatched: 7. The CDR3 covers 15 residues. The CDR3 DNA sequence: TGTGCCAGCAGCCCACTAGCGGGAGTTGGGGATACGCAGTATTTT. Amino acids: CASSPLAGVGDTQYF. Drawing the rest from reference TRBV7-3 and TRBJ2-3, the complete variable domain is GAGVSQTPSNKVTEKGKYVELRCDPISGHTALYWYRQSLGQGPEFLIYFQGTGAADDSGLPNDRFFAVRPEGSVSTLKIQRTERGDSAVYLCASSPLAGVGDTQYFGPGTRLTVL.

This rearrangement joins TRBV2 to TRBJ1-2, with no clear D. The CDR3 is 16 amino acids. Trimming left V 1 base short and J 4 bases short, with 16 bases between. CDR1 SNHLY and CDR2 FYNNEI come from the germline V gene. The CDR3 nucleotides read TGTGCCAGCAGTGAAGGAGACGCCGGGCGGGTCTATGGCTACACCTTC. This gives the protein CASSEGDAGRVYGYTF.

The rearrangement uses TRBV13 and TRBJ2-6; TRBD1 aligns across 9 bases. This CDR3 region has 19 residues. Germline V CDR1 and CDR2: PRHDT, FYEKMQ (reference sequence). Germline trimming cut 4 bases from V and 4 bases from J; bases unmatched to any gene: 14. The CDR3 DNA follows: TGTGCCAGCAGCTCCCCGTGGGACAGGGATACTCTGGGGGCCAACGTCCTGACTTTC. This sequence encodes CASSSPWDRDTLGANVLTF.

This clone was seen more than once but under ten times. The rearrangement uses TRBV7-9 and TRBJ2-3, with a possible D match to TRBD1 (6 bases). Germline CDR1 is SEHNR and CDR2 is FQNEAQ (reference sequence). The ends were cut back, 5 bases at V and 2 bases at J, with 17 bases in the middle. The CDR3 is 16 residues long. The CDR3 nucleotides are TGTGCCAGCAGCAAAAAAACAGGGTCGGACACAGATACGCAGTATTTT. Residues: CASSKKTGSDTDTQYF.

This clone was counted a few times. The genes are TRBV2 and TRBJ2-3; D might be TRBD1 (6 bases). CDR1 SNHLY and CDR2 FYNNEI come from the germline V gene. The CDR3 sequence is 15 residues long. V shed 5 bases and J shed 4 bases, with 16 bases lying between them. In nucleotides, the CDR3 is TGTGCCAGCAGTCGCGACAGGTCGGCAGCAGATACGCAGTATTTT. Translation gives CASSRDRSAADTQYF.

This rearrangement joins TRBV7-2 to TRBJ1-2; possibly TRBD1 for D (6 bases). Germline V gene sequence: CDR1 SGHTA, CDR2 FQGNSA. V lost 6 bases and J lost 7, with 18 bases in between. The CDR3 runs to 14 residues. The CDR3 nucleotides read TGTGCCAGCAGGGCCGCTTTTTTGGGGGCTGGCTACACCTTC. Its translation: CASRAAFLGAGYTF. Full variable domain (outside the CDR3, taken from reference TRBV7-2 and TRBJ1-2): GAGVSQSPSNKVTEKGKDVELRCDPISGHTALYWYRQSLGQGLEFLIYFQGNSAPDKSGLPSDRFSAERTGGSVSTLTIQRTQQEDSAVYLCASRAAFLGAGYTFGSGTRLTVV.

The J gene is TRBJ2-7, the V gene TRBV5-1, with TRBD2 identical over 7 bases. V dropped 4 bases and J dropped 0; count of bases not matched to a gene: 4. The CDR3 length is 14 residues. CDR1 is SGHRS and CDR2 is YFSETQ in the germline V gene. The CDR3 sequence: CASSREDGSYEQYF. The CDR3 DNA reads as TGCGCCAGCAGCCGGGAGGACGGCTCCTACGAGCAGTACTTC.

The rearrangement uses TRBV20-1 and TRBJ2-7; 7 nucleotides align to TRBD1. Germline V gene sequence: CDR1 DFQATT, CDR2 SNEGSKA (reference sequence). The CDR3 runs 11 residues. V dropped 3 bases and J dropped 7; count of bases not matched to a gene: 3. This chain's CDR3 is CSARGTVEQYF. The CDR3 nucleotides are TGCAGTGCTAGGGGGACAGTTGAGCAGTACTTC.

The J gene is TRBJ2-1, the V gene TRBV7-2, with 7 bases lining up with TRBD1. CDR1 is SGHTA, CDR2 FQGNSA, per germline. Losses at the gene ends were 4 bases for V and 0 bases for J; bases not matched to a gene: 6. CDR3 length: 16 residues. The CDR3 spells CASSSRQGSSYNEQFF. CDR3 in DNA: TGTGCCAGCAGCTCTCGACAGGGCAGCTCCTACAATGAGCAGTTCTTC.